This TCR beta chain is from a study of siplizumab effects on memory and regulatory T cells. Repertoires were generated with immunoSEQ multiplex PCR, while TCRdb's copy carries only in-frame clones and drops some. The table records 65,000 to 90,000 clones, roughly 93% of them present only once. Of note for this clone: Its antigen is currently unknown.

The length of the CDR3 is 15 residues. Looked up from germline, CDR1 is SGHRS and CDR2 is YFSETQ. Deletions cut 0 bases from V and 3 bases from J, with 12 bases between. Whole-study findings and limits: Mapping to unstimulated subsets was achieved for only a minor fraction of alloreactive clones. Memory cells seemed less diverse than naive T cells, which seemed major alloresponse contributors.

The chain is built from TRBV5-1 and TRBJ1-1; D may be TRBD1 (5 bases). This receptor was taken from a human donor in good health. The material sequenced was CD8+ T cells sorted from blood. The CDR3 sequence is CASSLGAGKDTEAFF. CDR3 sequence (DNA): TGCGCCAGCAGCTTGGGGGCAGGGAAAGACACTGAAGCTTTCTTT.